The 18 T cell receptor beta chains given below trace back to one sample, sequenced in a study of regulatory T cells in long-lasting Graves disease. The time point: newly diagnosed GD, antithyroid drugs for less than 3 months. RNA isolated from PBMCs was used to make the TCR library. Through Arm-PCR of CDR3 regions and iRepertoire HTBI primers, TCR beta libraries were built. In TCRdb, the multiplex PCR reads were re-called with MiXCR into one record per CDR3 protein. Of about 430,000 distinct CDR3 sequences listed, over 12% are singletons. The data also belong to a second study, concerning T cells in Graves' hyperthyroidism and ophthalmopathy.

The input for sequencing was peripheral blood mononuclear cells (PBMCs), taken at new diagnosis, from a patient treated with antithyroid drugs. All receptors derive from a woman in her thirties or forties with Graves disease.

This clonotype was observed many times. The V call is TRBV28, the J call TRBJ2-1; maybe TRBD1 (5 bases). This CDR3 comprises 15 residues. V shed 2 bases and J shed 5 bases, with 13 bases lying between them. Germline V gene sequence: CDR1 MDHEN, CDR2 SYDVKM. Here the CDR3 DNA reads TGTGCCAGCAGTTTAGTTCAGGGTGAGCACAATGAGCAGTTCTTC. Residues: CASSLVQGEHNEQFF.

This clonotype was seen only a few times. The rearrangement joins TRBV6-1 to TRBJ2-7; 9 positions agree with TRBD1. This CDR3 has 15 residues. Germline V lookup: CDR1 MNHNS, CDR2 SASEGT. The junction had 10 bases not matched to a gene; V was cut back by 5 bases and J by 5 bases. The CDR3 region has the DNA TGTGCCAGCAGTCGCCTTGGGACAGGGTCGAACGAGCAGTACTTC. As protein: CASSRLGTGSNEQYF.

This clonotype was seen many times. The chain carries TRBV11-2 and TRBJ2-1; tentatively, D is TRBD2 (5 bases). The CDR3 has 13 residues. The germline gives CDR1 SGHAT, CDR2 FQNNGV. The V gene lost 6 bases and the J gene lost 2 bases, with 8 bases spanning the gap. The CDR3 protein is CASRLDPYNEQFF. The CDR3 DNA sequence: TGTGCCAGCAGACTAGATCCCTACAATGAGCAGTTCTTC. Together with reference TRBV11-2 and TRBJ2-1, the CDR3 gives the full variable domain: EAGVAQSPRYKIIEKRQSVAFWCNPISGHATLYWYQQILGQGPKLLIQFQNNGVVDDSQLPKDRFSAERLKGVDSTLKIQPAKLEDSAVYLCASRLDPYNEQFFGPGTRLTVL.

The chain couples TRBV4-1 to TRBJ1-5, with a tentative D call TRBD1 (5 bases). Germline CDR1 reads MGHRA; CDR2 reads YSYEKL. CDR3 size: 14 residues. V was pared by 4 bases and J by 6 bases, with 13 bases between. The CDR3 loop reads CASSLPGGSQPQHF. The CDR3 region has the DNA TGCGCCAGCAGCCTCCCCGGGGGTAGTCAGCCCCAGCATTTT.

This clonotype has at least ten counts. CDR3 nucleotide sequence: TGTGCCAGCAGTGAGTCTAGCGGGAGGTGGAGACAGTATGAGCAGTTCTTC. Amino acid sequence: CASSESSGRWRQYEQFF. The genes are TRBV2 and TRBJ2-1; 11 bases fit TRBD2. Trimming removed 3 bases from V and 8 bases from J; junction bases left unmatched: 12. CDR1 is SNHLY and CDR2 is FYNNEI in the germline V gene. The CDR3 is made up of 17 amino acids.

This clonotype was counted at least ten times. The gene calls are TRBV27 and TRBJ2-3, with unresolved D. Deletions cut 3 bases from V and 1 base from J, with 5 bases between. The CDR3 runs 13 residues. Germline CDR1 MNHEY, CDR2 SMNVEV (reference sequence). CDR3 sequence reads: CASSFLRTDTQYF. The CDR3 DNA sequence: TGTGCCAGCAGTTTTTTGCGCACAGATACGCAGTATTTT.

The rearrangement uses TRBV13 and TRBJ2-7, with TRBD1 identical over 9 bases. The CDR3 spans 13 residues. Germline V gene lookup returns CDR1 PRHDT and CDR2 FYEKMQ (reference sequence). V dropped 5 bases and J dropped 6; count of bases not matched to a gene: 5. CDR3 loop: CASSGTGPIEQYF. Here the CDR3 DNA reads TGTGCCAGCAGCGGGACAGGGCCCATCGAGCAGTACTTC.

The table lists this clonotype with many counts. The V and J genes are TRBV2 and TRBJ2-1; D unclear. Trimming removed 2 bases from V and 4 bases from J, with 6 bases in between. Germline lookup yields CDR1 SNHLY and CDR2 FYNNEI. This CDR3 comprises 13 residues. CDR3 coding DNA: TGTGCCAGCAGTGAATTTCCATACAATGAGCAGTTCTTC. It encodes CASSEFPYNEQFF.

This clonotype has ten or more counts. This chain connects TRBV2 to TRBJ2-7, with D hard to call. V lost 8 bases and J 2 bases, leaving 19 bases between the germline ends. Germline V gives CDR1 SNHLY, CDR2 FYNNEI. The CDR3 spans 15 residues. As DNA, the CDR3 is TGTGCCAGCGGGCCTGGCCCGACGAACCCCTACGAGCAGTACTTC. This codes for CASGPGPTNPYEQYF.

This clonotype appeared a few times. A far larger clone is a single base away, which makes a read error likely. The gene calls are TRBV27 and TRBJ2-1; D remains unclear. Judging by the DNA end, TRBJ2-3 fits better; the J call may be wrong. The CDR3 loop spans 11 amino acids. Germline assignment: CDR1 MNHEY and CDR2 SMNVEV (reference sequence). The CDR3 sequence: CASHKVDTQYF. CDR3 DNA sequence: TGTGCCAGCCATAAGGTAGATACGCAGTATTTT.

This clonotype has only a few counts. The V gene is TRBV7-8, the J gene TRBJ2-1; 11 bases fit TRBD2. The germline CDR1 and CDR2 sequences are SGHVS and FQNEAQ. The CDR3 sequence is 15 residues long. With 1 base clipped from V and 7 bases from J, the junction kept 3 bases outside the gene matches. CDR3 in DNA: TGTGCCAGCAGCTTAGAGGCTAGCGGGGGGAATGAGCAGTTCTTC. This codes for CASSLEASGGNEQFF. Together with reference TRBV7-8 and TRBJ2-1, the CDR3 gives the full variable domain: GAGVSQSPRYKVAKRGQDVALRCDPISGHVSLFWYQQALGQGPEFLTYFQNEAQLDKSGLPSDRFFAERPEGSVSTLKIQRTQQEDSAVYLCASSLEASGGNEQFFGPGTRLTVL.

This clonotype was counted many times. The chain uses TRBV2 and TRBJ2-7; D gene unclear. V lost 11 bases to trimming and J lost 8 bases, with 7 bases between them. The CDR3 contains 8 residues. Germline loops: CDR1 SNHLY, CDR2 FYNNEI. DNA for the CDR3: TGTGCCCCCCCGCAGCAGTACTTC. This encodes CAPPQQYF. The whole variable domain, remainder taken from reference TRBV2 and TRBJ2-7, is EPEVTQTPSHQVTQMGQEVILRCVPISNHLYFYWYRQILGQKVEFLVSFYNNEISEKSEIFDDQFSVERPDGSNFTLKIRSTKLEDSAMYFCAPPQQYFGPGTRLTVT.

This clonotype was observed a few times. The chain recombines TRBV10-3 with TRBJ2-5; no clear D gene. Germline V gene lookup returns CDR1 ENHRY and CDR2 SYGVKD. The CDR3 spans 11 residues. Trimming shortened V by 6 bases and J by 4 bases, and 6 bases separated the two germline ends. The CDR3 bases are TGTGCCATCAGCCTAGGAGAGACCCAGTACTTC. Translated, it gives CAISLGETQYF.

About this clonotype itself: A much larger clonotype is one base distant, so this may be a read error. The rearrangement uses TRBV28 and TRBJ2-7, with TRBD2 matching over 10 bases. The CDR3 is 15 amino acids. The germline gives CDR1 MDHEN, CDR2 SYDVKM. CDR3 in amino acids: CASGFDLAGESEQYF. The DNA of the CDR3 is TGTGCCAGCGGTTTCGATCTAGCGGGAGAATCCGAGCAGTACTTC.

This clonotype was seen many times. The chain recombines TRBV20-1 with TRBJ2-3, with 9 bases identical to TRBD2. The ends lost 0 bases at V and 6 bases at J; junction bases unmatched: 10. CDR1 is DFQATT, CDR2 SNEGSKA, per germline (reference sequence). CDR3 size: 16 residues. The CDR3 protein is CSARDSGRMYGDTQYF. DNA for the CDR3: TGCAGTGCTAGAGATAGCGGGAGAATGTATGGGGATACGCAGTATTTT.

This clonotype was observed at least ten times. V and J are TRBV5-1 and TRBJ2-7; possibly TRBD2 for D (6 bases). In germline, CDR1 is SGHRS, CDR2 YFSETQ. This CDR3 is 17 amino acids long. V was shortened by 3 bases and J by 7 bases, with 26 bases between the two germline ends. The CDR3: CASSSGTLRDGGLEQYF. The CDR3 DNA follows: TGCGCCAGCAGCTCCGGAACGCTGCGGGACGGAGGATTGGAGCAGTACTTC.

In this sample, this clonotype turned up many times. The V gene is TRBV7-8, the J gene TRBJ2-7, with TRBD1 as a possible D gene (6 bases). Germline V gene sequence: CDR1 SGHVS, CDR2 FQNEAQ. The CDR3 is made up of 13 amino acids. Trimming removed 10 bases from V and 7 bases from J, with 20 bases in between. CDR3 in amino acids: CAILQGPREEQYF. CDR3 bases: TGTGCCATTCTACAGGGCCCTAGGGAGGAGCAGTACTTC. The full variable domain, rest sourced from reference TRBV7-8 and TRBJ2-7, is GAGVSQSPRYKVAKRGQDVALRCDPISGHVSLFWYQQALGQGPEFLTYFQNEAQLDKSGLPSDRFFAERPEGSVSTLKIQRTQQEDSAVYLCAILQGPREEQYFGPGTRLTVT.

This clonotype was counted at least ten times. The V and J genes are TRBV20-1 and TRBJ2-5; D ambiguous. The CDR3 loop spans 11 amino acids. With 3 bases removed from V and 0 bases from J, the gap between germline ends came to 2 bases. Germline CDR1 reads DFQATT; CDR2 reads SNEGSKA (reference sequence). CDR3 in DNA: TGCAGTGCTAGTCACCAAGAGACCCAGTACTTC. Protein product: CSASHQETQYF.